The rows below give T cell receptor beta chains drawn from one sample of a study of blood T cell repertoires in COVID-19. The assay was immunoSEQ multiplex PCR, and TCRdb's table has in-frame clones only and misses some. The sample lists about 100,000 clones; nearly 90% were seen once. Sequencing input: peripheral blood. These receptors all come from a man aged 50 to 60 with active COVID-19. The CDR3 runs from the conserved cysteine through the conserved F or W. The D gene is left open where the match is weak. Clone size is shown for a subset of rows, as once, few, many or a class of expanded clone.

>TRBV3-1/TRBV3-2|-|-|TRBJ2-7
CASSQTATPYEQYF
TGTGCCAGCAGCCAAACAGCTACTCCCTACGAGCAGTACTTC
>TRBV7-2|-|-|TRBJ2-5
CASSPTSSWEIRETQYF
TGTGCCAGCAGCCCCACCTCCTCGTGGGAGATCCGAGAGACCCAGTACTTC
>TRBV7-6|-|TRBD1|TRBJ2-2
CASSITGTANTGELFF
TGTGCCAGCAGCATCACCGGGACAGCGAACACCGGGGAGCTGTTTTTT
>TRBV6-1|few|TRBD1|TRBJ1-6
CASSERTGNSPLHF
TGTGCCAGCAGTGAAAGGACAGGGAATTCACCCCTCCACTTT
>TRBV5-1|-|TRBD1|TRBJ2-7
CASKPLTGGGWEQYF
TGCGCCAGCAAGCCCCTGACAGGGGGAGGTTGGGAGCAGTACTTC
>TRBV28|once|TRBD1|TRBJ1-3
CASSQGQGFTIYF
TGTGCCAGCAGTCAAGGACAGGGTTTCACCATATATTTT
>TRBV2|-|-|TRBJ2-2
CASRGGIGGELFF
TGTGCCAGCAGAGGAGGGATCGGCGGGGAGCTGTTTTTT
>TRBV9|-|-|TRBJ1-2
CASSAGGAGGYTFGAGGYTF
-
>TRBV6-4|once|-|TRBJ1-5
CASIVGVDQPQHF
TGTGCCAGCATCGTAGGGGTGGATCAGCCCCAGCATTTT
>TRBV7-2|-|TRBD2|TRBJ2-1
CASSLDLGSGGASNEQFF
TGTGCCAGCAGCTTAGATCTAGGGAGCGGGGGGGCGAGCAATGAGCAGTTCTTC
>TRBV6-5|-|-|TRBJ2-7
CASSLDWSSYEQYF
TGTGCCAGCAGCCTGGACTGGAGCTCCTACGAGCAGTACTTC